This T cell receptor (beta chain) was profiled in a study of T cell clonality in common variable immunodeficiency (dated by TCRdb to 2013 to 2016). Equivalent amounts of genomic DNA from CVID and control samples were used as sequencing input. For every sample, a 60 bp segment covering the rearranged TCRbeta CDR3 region was amplified and then sequenced. The immunoSEQ assay, a bias-corrected multiplex PCR with high-throughput sequencing, was employed for TCRbeta amplification. For the original study's pipeline: Every unique nucleotide sequence was considered a clone and was annotated with V, D and J genes, copy number and frequency. Sequences were labeled productive if in frame, and non-productive if out of frame or containing stop codons. Clonality was calculated from Shannon's entropy as previously described. The predicted amino acid sequences of productive clones were used to derive mean CDR3 Kyte-Doolittle hydropathy. Using the R hclust function, scaled V gene usage was clustered hierarchically with Manhattan distance and complete linkage. Sharing of clones by CDR3 amino acid sequence was evaluated through resampling of 12 repertoires per group over 100 rounds. Repertoires were searched for 70 published EBV-specific and 245 published CMV-specific TCRbeta sequences. A couple of CVID samples yielding fewer than 10,000 sequences were excluded from analysis, leaving some 40 CVID repertoires. Drawn from immuneACCESS, this table holds only the in-frame rearrangements with V and J called that TCRdb kept. Clones are partly lost; checked studies trace under half to an unresolved V gene and leave the rest unexplained. Clone size and V and J calls were adopted from that table, with D and trimming inferred from the DNA. This sample shows around 39,000 clones, and none of them turns up only once. The biggest ten clones account for under 3% of the sample.

Results and caveats for the whole study, not just this receptor: CVID subjects shared fewer TCRbeta clones with each other than healthy controls did (p < 0.0001). Even though DNA input was the same, control samples had an average of around 82,000 unique sequences each, compared with approximately 32,000 in CVID samples. It was noted by the authors that sequencing of the repertoires of T cell subpopulations would be needed to clarify the cause of the increased clonality in CVID. Differences among patients in the CVID cohort limited the correlations between repertoire features and clinical complications. Increased TCRbeta clonality was found in CVID subjects compared with healthy controls (t-test p = 0.018), with the increase being most characteristic of about a third of subjects. Fewer deletions and N-nucleotide insertions were reportedly observed in CVID TCRbeta sequences, and highly modified clones with 13 or more V deletions were reportedly absent from CVID TCRbeta sequences.

From the germline V gene, CDR1 is SNHLY and CDR2 is FYNNEI. From cysteine to phenylalanine, the CDR3 is 15 amino acids long. Sequencing covers 36 bases of the CDR3, shown here with the frame starting at base 1. The germline V end is reduced by 8 bases and the J end by 3 bases; junction bases left unmatched: 7. Both CVID patients and healthy controls were predominantly of Caucasian heritage. Heparinized peripheral whole blood samples of about 5 to 8 ml were obtained from each donor. Genomic DNA from adults with common variable immune deficiency (CVID) and from healthy adult controls was used to sequence TCRbeta CDR3 repertoires. The control group was made up of about 22 healthy adult volunteers (about ten male and some twelve female) whose ages ranged from about 23 to 66 years, with a mean age of almost 35. Diluted blood was density-centrifuged over Hypaque 1077 or Ficoll-Paque to isolate peripheral blood mononuclear cells. Genomic DNA was obtained from unsorted mononuclear cells using either Qiagen column purification or a centrifugation-based method.

This clone was observed many times. Its antigen is unknown. The read gets to within 3 residues of the CDR3 end, and the germline J gene fills in the rest. The receptor chain draws on TRBV2 and TRBJ2-1; 10 central bases correspond to TRBD2. Sequenced: peripheral blood mononuclear cells. This sequence was found in a person between 18 and 70 years old in good health. The CDR3: CASCPGTSDYNEQFF. CDR3 bases read: TGTGCCAGCTGCCCCGGGACTAGCGACTACAATGAG.